These 15 T cell receptor beta chains were all obtained from the same sample, sequenced in a study of blood T cell repertoires in COVID-19 (TCRdb year 2020). The library came from the immunoSEQ multiplex PCR assay. Sourced from immuneACCESS, this table was stored by TCRdb with only in-frame sequences that have V and J called. A share of the clones is absent; for the studies checked, an unresolved V gene accounts for under half, and the remainder has no known explanation. This sample is represented by under 75,000 clones; 85% to 90% of them were singletons. Jointly, the top ten make up 10% to 15% of the sample. The sample taken for sequencing was peripheral blood. Receptors were obtained from a man in his sixties with active COVID-19.

The CDR3 here is CASSLIPGGMNTEAFF. CDR3 nucleotide sequence: TGCGCCAGCAGCCTCATCCCAGGGGGGATGAACACTGAAGCTTTCTTT. The chain combines TRBV4-1 with TRBJ1-1; 7 bases are a match to TRBD1. V was pared by 4 bases and J by 0 bases, with 8 bases of the junction left unmatched. Germline V lookup: CDR1 MGHRA, CDR2 YSYEKL. There are 16 residues in the CDR3.

This clone was observed a few times. This CDR3 is CASSSRTGGNSPLHF. CDR3 sequence (DNA): TGTGCCAGCAGCTCGCGGACAGGGGGAAATTCACCCCTCCACTTT. The chain recombines TRBV11-1 with TRBJ1-6; 10 bases match TRBD1. The CDR3 contains 15 residues. J lost 7 bases, V lost 4 bases, and 4 bases had no gene match. Per germline, CDR1 SGHAT and CDR2 FQDESV (reference sequence).

V usage is TRBV19 and J usage is TRBJ2-1; the match to TRBD1 covers 9 bases. The CDR3 is 16 residues long. The V gene end was trimmed by 5 bases and the J gene end by 8 bases; junction bases not matched to a gene: 13. Germline loops: CDR1 LNHDA, CDR2 SQIVND (reference sequence). The CDR3 region is CASSAPRDRAGDEQFF. The CDR3 DNA is TGTGCCAGTAGTGCTCCTCGGGACAGGGCTGGGGATGAGCAGTTCTTC.

This sequence joins TRBV19 and TRBJ2-5; the match to TRBD2 covers 8 bases. V shed 5 bases and J 6 bases; nucleotides not matched to a gene: 14. Germline CDR1 is LNHDA and CDR2 is SQIVND (reference sequence). There are 16 residues in the CDR3. CDR3 nucleotides: TGTGCCAGTAGTCCATATGGCGGGAGGATTGCTCAGACCCAGTACTTC. Translated, it gives CASSPYGGRIAQTQYF.

J is TRBJ2-7 and V is TRBV9, with 10 positions matching TRBD1. The CDR3 spans 16 residues. Unmatched junction bases numbered 9, after V lost 3 bases and J lost 3 bases. CDR1 and CDR2 (germline): SGDLS, YYNGEE. In nucleotides, the CDR3 is TGTGCCAGCAGCGACCCTACGGGGACAGGGGACTACGAGCAGTACTTC. Protein product: CASSDPTGTGDYEQYF.

The chain recombines TRBV6-5 with TRBJ1-1, with D perhaps matching TRBD1 (5 bases). The CDR3 is 14 residues long. With 4 bases removed from V and 3 bases from J, the gap between germline ends came to 12 bases. Germline loops: CDR1 MNHEY, CDR2 SVGAGI. The CDR3 coding sequence is TGTGCCAGCAGTTCCGCCAGGGTCGACACTGAAGCTTTCTTT. It encodes CASSSARVDTEAFF.

This rearrangement joins TRBV30 to TRBJ2-4, with D possibly TRBD1 on 5 matching bases. Per germline, CDR1 GTSNPN and CDR2 SVGIG (reference sequence). The germline V and J ends were trimmed by 1 base and 15 bases, with 28 bases remaining between them. This CDR3 is 16 amino acids long. The CDR3 sequence: CAWSGGIRGTGLVPYF. The CDR3 nucleotides are TGTGCCTGGAGTGGAGGTATAAGGGGAACAGGCTTGGTCCCGTACTTC.

The chain carries TRBV28 and TRBJ1-4; D not certain. Trimming removed 7 bases at V and 8 bases at J, with 17 bases between. CDR3 length: 14 residues. Germline-derived CDR1 and CDR2 are MDHEN and SYDVKM. CDR3 bases: TGTGCCAGCATCAGTGCAAGGAGAAGCGAAAAACTGTTTTTT. Protein: CASISARRSEKLFF.

This clone has only one observation. V gene TRBV9 combines with J gene TRBJ2-3, with 13 bases aligning to TRBD2. The V gene's germline CDR1 is SGDLS and CDR2 YYNGEE. This CDR3 is 18 amino acids long. V dropped 0 bases and J dropped 5; count of bases not matched to a gene: 9. CDR3 loop: CASSVAVGLAGAVDTQYF. CDR3 nucleotide sequence: TGTGCCAGCAGCGTAGCTGTAGGACTAGCGGGAGCGGTAGATACGCAGTATTTT.

The chain links TRBV2 to TRBJ2-1; 9 bases align to TRBD2. This CDR3 has 17 amino acids. CDR1 and CDR2 (germline): SNHLY, FYNNEI. Trimming cost V 5 bases and J 5 bases; bases outside gene matches: 13. The CDR3 region has the DNA TGTGCCAGCAGTCCTCTAGGGGGACTAGCATTAAACAATGAGCAGTTCTTC. Translated: CASSPLGGLALNNEQFF.

This clone was seen only once. This chain joins TRBV2 and TRBJ2-7; 9 bases fit TRBD2. Germline CDR1 is SNHLY and CDR2 is FYNNEI. The trim removed 7 bases at V and 1 base at J, leaving 5 bases unmatched. The CDR3 sequence is 14 residues long. CDR3 residues: CASNPSGISYEQYF. CDR3 DNA sequence: TGTGCCAGCAATCCTAGCGGGATATCCTACGAGCAGTACTTC.

This chain uses TRBV30 with TRBJ1-3, with 7 bases fitting TRBD1. V dropped 0 bases and J dropped 0; count of bases not matched to a gene: 2. The germline gives CDR1 GTSNPN, CDR2 SVGIG (reference sequence). The CDR3 contains 15 residues. CDR3 in DNA: TGTGCCTGGAGTGTGGGACAGATCTCTGGAAACACCATATATTTT. Translation: CAWSVGQISGNTIYF.

The chain employs TRBV28 and TRBJ1-5, with a possible D match to TRBD1 (5 bases). The germline V gene encodes CDR1 MDHEN and CDR2 SYDVKM. Trimming removed 6 bases from V and 7 bases from J, with 7 bases in between. The CDR3 length is 11 residues. CDR3 loop: CASRQGQPQHF. The DNA of the CDR3 is TGTGCCAGCAGGCAGGGACAGCCCCAGCATTTT.

The chain employs TRBV19 and TRBJ2-3; D gene uncertain. V gave up 6 bases and J gave up 1 base, with 11 bases separating them. This CDR3 spans 14 amino acids. Per germline, CDR1 LNHDA and CDR2 SQIVND (reference sequence). CDR3 protein: CASRAGSGTDTQYF. The CDR3 nucleotides read TGTGCCAGTAGGGCCGGGTCGGGCACAGATACGCAGTATTTT.

This clone showed up just a few times. The CDR3 reads CASSQQGAYEQYF. CDR3 DNA sequence: TGCGCCAGCAGCCAGCAGGGGGCCTACGAGCAGTACTTC. This chain links TRBV4-1 with TRBJ2-7; 7 bases match TRBD1. Germline V gene data show CDR1 as MGHRA and CDR2 as YSYEKL. CDR3 length: 13 amino acids. V dropped 3 bases and J dropped 2; count of bases not matched to a gene: 1.